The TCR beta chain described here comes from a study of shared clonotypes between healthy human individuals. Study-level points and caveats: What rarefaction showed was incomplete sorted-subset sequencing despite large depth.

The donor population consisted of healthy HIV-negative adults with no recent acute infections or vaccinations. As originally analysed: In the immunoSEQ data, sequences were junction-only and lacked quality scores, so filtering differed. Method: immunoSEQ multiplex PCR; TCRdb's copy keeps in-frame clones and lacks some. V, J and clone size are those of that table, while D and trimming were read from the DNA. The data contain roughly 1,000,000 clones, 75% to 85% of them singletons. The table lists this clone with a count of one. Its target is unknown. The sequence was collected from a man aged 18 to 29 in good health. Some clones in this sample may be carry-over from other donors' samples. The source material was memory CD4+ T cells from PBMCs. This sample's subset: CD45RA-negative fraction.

CDR3 amino acids: CASSGQGVGTEAFF. For the CDR3, the DNA is TGTGCCAGCAGCGGGCAGGGGGTCGGGACTGAAGCTTTCTTT. V and J are TRBV9 and TRBJ1-1, with 7 positions matching TRBD1. The V segment lost 3 bases and the J segment 5 bases; nucleotides outside the gene matches: 7. The CDR3 covers 14 residues. The germline V gene has CDR1 SGDLS and CDR2 YYNGEE.